This TCR beta chain was identified in a study of shared clonotypes between healthy human individuals. Profiling relied on immunoSEQ multiplex PCR, and the TCRdb table lists in-frame clones only, not all of them. The table lists 2 million or so clones, roughly 95% of them singletons. Trimming removed 4 bases from V and 4 bases from J, with 11 bases in between. The CDR3 totals 13 residues. CDR1 and CDR2 from the germline V gene are SGDLS and YYNGEE. The sample was naive CD4+ T cells sorted from blood. The subset: CD45RA+ positively selected. The source of this sequence is a man aged 18 to 30 in good health. The V call is TRBV9, the J call TRBJ2-5; no reliable D call. The CDR3 DNA is TGTGCCAGCAGCCCAACGTCCCCAGAGACCCAGTACTTC. This codes for CASSPTSPETQYF.